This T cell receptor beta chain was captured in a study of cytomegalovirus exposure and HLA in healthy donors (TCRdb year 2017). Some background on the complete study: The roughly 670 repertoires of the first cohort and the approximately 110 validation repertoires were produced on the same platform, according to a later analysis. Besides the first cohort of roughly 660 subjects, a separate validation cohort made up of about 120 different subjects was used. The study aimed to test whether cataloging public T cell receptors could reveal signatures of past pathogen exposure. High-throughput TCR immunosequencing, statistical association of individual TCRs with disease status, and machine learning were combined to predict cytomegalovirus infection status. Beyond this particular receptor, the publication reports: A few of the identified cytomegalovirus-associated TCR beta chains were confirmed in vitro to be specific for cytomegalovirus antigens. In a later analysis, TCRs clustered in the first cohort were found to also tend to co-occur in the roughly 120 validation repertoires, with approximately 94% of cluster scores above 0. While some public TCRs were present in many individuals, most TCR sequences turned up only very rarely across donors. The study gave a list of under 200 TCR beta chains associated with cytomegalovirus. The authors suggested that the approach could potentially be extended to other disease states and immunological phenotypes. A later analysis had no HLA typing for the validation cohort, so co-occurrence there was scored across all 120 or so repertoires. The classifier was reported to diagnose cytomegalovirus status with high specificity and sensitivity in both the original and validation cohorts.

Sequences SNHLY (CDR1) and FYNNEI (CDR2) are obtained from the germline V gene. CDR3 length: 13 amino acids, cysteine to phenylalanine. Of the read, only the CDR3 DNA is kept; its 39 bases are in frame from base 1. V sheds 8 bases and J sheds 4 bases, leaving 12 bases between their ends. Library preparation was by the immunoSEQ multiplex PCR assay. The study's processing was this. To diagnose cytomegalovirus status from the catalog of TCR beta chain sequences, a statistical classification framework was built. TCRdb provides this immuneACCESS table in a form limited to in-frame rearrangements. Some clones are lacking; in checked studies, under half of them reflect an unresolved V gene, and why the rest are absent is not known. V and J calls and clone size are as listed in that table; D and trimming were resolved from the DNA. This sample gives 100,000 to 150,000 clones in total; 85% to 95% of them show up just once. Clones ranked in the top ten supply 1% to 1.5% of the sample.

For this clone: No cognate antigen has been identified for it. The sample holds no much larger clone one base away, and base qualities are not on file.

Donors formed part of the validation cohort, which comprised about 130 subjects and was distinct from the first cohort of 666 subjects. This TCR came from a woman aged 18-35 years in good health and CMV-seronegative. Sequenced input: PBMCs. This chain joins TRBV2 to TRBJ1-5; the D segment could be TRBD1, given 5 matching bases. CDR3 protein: CASRREGNQPQHF. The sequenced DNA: TGTGCCAGCCGCAGGGAGGGAAATCAGCCCCAGCATTTT.